This TCR beta chain was identified during a study of cytomegalovirus exposure and HLA in healthy donors. Overall study: Out of 150 million to 200 million T cells, an earlier analysis found roughly 100 million unique TCR beta sequences in total.

The PCR ran on 60 Vbeta and 13 Jbeta primers. Assay used: immunoSEQ multiplex PCR; TCRdb lists only in-frame clones, some missing. This table holds roughly 86,000 clones, around three fifths found once. Notes on the study in general: Follow-up analysis later connected one missense variant in DCLRE1C with trimming of TCR beta V- and J-genes. Later analysis reportedly placed an Asian-associated ancestry cluster below the roughly 700-donor mean in N-insertions.

Turning to this clone: What it recognizes is unknown.

The length of the CDR3 is 14 residues. Trimming cost V 1 base and J 7 bases, with 13 bases left between them. From germline, CDR1 is SEHNR and CDR2 FQNEAQ (reference sequence). The chain joins TRBV7-9 to TRBJ1-1; weak D call: TRBD1 (6 bases). The sequenced sample consisted of PBMCs. This TCR was sampled from a woman between 50 and 59 years old in good health and CMV-seropositive. The CDR3 loop reads CASSLVGTRSEAFF. CDR3 in DNA: TGTGCCAGCAGCTTAGTCGGGACACGCAGTGAAGCTTTCTTT.